This T cell receptor (beta chain) was recorded in a study of shared clonotypes between healthy human individuals (dated by TCRdb to the early 2020s). About the study as a whole: Two women and three men aged 18 to 49 years were included in the cohort. The study deeply sequenced blood TCR repertoires of several healthy adults to estimate repertoire size and the extent of clonotype sharing between individuals. To increase sequencing depth and limit assay-specific biases, TCR repertoire library preparation and sequencing were carried out by different laboratories using diverse techniques. Leukapheresis yielded between about 0.94 and 10 billion PBMCs per donor. Per donor, three plates each were used for CD4 naive and CD4 memory, two for CD8 naive, and one for CD8 memory.

V lost 6 bases and J lost 2 bases; the stretch between them is 10 bases long. The germline V gene encodes CDR1 LGHNA and CDR2 YSLEER. The CDR3 has 14 amino acids, counting the end cysteine and phenylalanine. The read is trimmed to its CDR3 DNA, 42 bases read in frame from base 1. Healthy HIV-negative adults with no recently reported acute infections or vaccinations were included as donors. Every donor was a Caucasian adult living in Nashville, Tennessee, USA. CD4+ T cells were enriched by magnetic negative selection; naive cells were then positively selected on CD45RA, and the negative fraction formed the memory subset. After blood collection by leukapheresis, PBMCs were isolated using Ficoll-Histopaque density gradient centrifugation and then cryopreserved in the vapor phase of liquid nitrogen. Analytical flow cytometry was used to check the purity and quantity of every magnetically sorted T cell population. Genomic DNA was isolated from each sorted fraction and quantified by UV absorbance on a Nanodrop 2000c.

The study at large found these results: Naive subsets generally had larger estimated clonotype richness than memory subsets. Compared with non-shared clonotypes, clonotypes shared by all four sorted-subset donors had higher generation probabilities. The small number of donors limited the genetic and exposure-history diversity represented. Rarefaction of sorted-subset datasets indicated incomplete sequencing despite the large sequencing depth. Based on pairwise subsampling, the degree of clonotype sharing among donors was expected to be affected by sequencing depth. Sampling was restricted to blood, and TCR repertoires in tissues likely differ from the TCR repertoires found in blood. Sharing across several donors was observed for 5% to 6.5% of naive CD4, over 3% of naive CD8, roughly 2.3% of memory CD4, and roughly 0.43% of memory CD8 clonotypes.

Using the deep immunoSEQ assay, TCR CDR3 regions were amplified from genomic DNA by multiplex PCR. For each cell subset, the extracted genomic DNA was distributed evenly across all wells of several immunoSEQ 96-well plates, and each plate served as one replicate. For sorted subsets, approximately 190 ng genomic DNA, equal to tens of thousands of T cell genomes, was loaded into each replicate PCR. Purified libraries were measured with a Qubit 3.0 fluorometer, size-checked on a Bioanalyzer 2100, and measured again with the KAPA Library Quantification kit. Every immunoSEQ 96-well plate was sequenced on a dedicated single-read 150-cycle Illumina NextSeq 550 flow cell. The published analysis was carried out like this. The immunoSEQ output contained only junctional sequences without quality scores, so filtering could not match that applied to full-length reads. To assign V/J genes and CDR3, sequences were annotated using PyIR, a Python wrapper for IgBLAST v1.9, with IMGT germline references. Reads were filtered out if the reads had weak V/J assignments (E-value above 1e-6), no CDR3, stop codons, out-of-frame junctions, or ambiguous translated residues. V3J clonotypes were defined by identical inferred V gene, J gene, and CDR3 amino acid sequence. Percentage overlap between repertoires was calculated by dividing the number of shared unique clonotypes by the size of the smaller repertoire. RTK rarefaction, the Chao1 estimator, and Recon v2.1 estimates of unobserved clonotypes were used to assess repertoire richness. Generation probabilities were computed with OLGA for all TCRbeta clonotypes obtained by the gDNA method from a few donors. TCRdb's version of the immuneACCESS table is confined to in-frame rearrangements and falls short of the full clone set. An unresolved V gene accounts for under half of the shortfall where checked; the remainder is of unknown origin. That table is the source of V, J and clone size, and D and trimming were worked out from the DNA. This sample is represented by a few million clones; roughly nine tenths of them were singletons. The ten largest clones take up under 0.15% of the sample.

Of note for this clone: Its specific antigen is unknown. No clone much larger than this one lies a single base away; base qualities are absent.

In this chain, TRBV4-3 is recombined with TRBJ2-2; TRBD2 is possibly the D segment (6 matching bases). The specimen sequenced was naive CD4+ T cells sorted from blood. The cell subset or site label, read with the paper, signifies: CD45RA+ positively selected. The source is a man aged 18 to 29 in good health. The CDR3 region reads CASRLARNTGELFF. Read as DNA, the sequence is TGCGCCAGCAGACTAGCCCGAAACACCGGGGAGCTGTTTTTT.